The sequence of this T cell receptor (beta chain) was determined in a study of a mutant IDH1 vaccine in newly diagnosed glioma listed by TCRdb under 2021. Looking at the study overall: Vaccination began 4-6 weeks after radiotherapy alone, or alongside temozolomide cycles in the chemotherapy-containing groups. Prior to enrollment, standard therapy consisting of radiotherapy alone, temozolomide alone, or radiochemotherapy with temozolomide had been administered to patients, with the combination being received by most patients. Longitudinal TCRB deep sequencing was performed for roughly 25 treated patients wherever samples were available for exploratory analyses. The week-35 safety follow-up was designated visit V12, and the week-47 end of study was designated visit V13. Six visits were used for peripheral blood collection: V03 (baseline), V05, V07, V10, V12 and V13. The roughly 34 treated patients were 62.5% male and 37.5% female, with a mean age of roughly 42 years.

CDR1 and CDR2, per the germline V gene, are MNHNS and SASEGT. The CDR3 spans 14 residues, from the cysteine through the phenylalanine. The CDR3 DNA has 42 bases and is translated from base 1. V lost 4 bases and J lost 3 bases, and the count of bases not matched to a germline gene is 2. The research as a whole found: Selection of PBMC samples for TCRB deep sequencing was based on availability. Pseudoprogression appeared unrelated to alterations in the top peripheral T cell clonotypes detected by TCRB sequencing. Vaccine-induced immune responses across multiple MHC alleles were detected in over 80% of patients. According to the authors, sample limitations meant that analyses of patient blood samples could not be reproduced.

On this clone itself: The antigen it binds to is not known. It has no much larger one-base neighbor in the sample; base qualities were not kept.

Library generation was performed with the immunoSEQ multiplex PCR assay. Rearranged TCR beta chain sequences were amplified using the hsTCRB Kit according to the manufacturer's protocol. TCRB libraries were sequenced on an Illumina MiSeq. The study's own analysis went as follows. The proprietary platform of the kit vendor was used for demultiplexing, trimming and gene mapping. The source is immuneACCESS, and TCRdb retained only in-frame sequences with V and J called. Part of the clones is not carried over; for the studies checked, unresolved V genes explain less than half of this, and the remainder is unexplained. V and J calls and clone size come straight from that table; D and trimming were deduced from the DNA. A total of about 32,000 clones appear in this sample, around 83% of them only once. About 7% of the sample lies in the top ten. The sample's time point label is to be understood as: week 35, safety follow-up. Each vaccine dose was 300 ug of a 20-mer mutant IDH1 peptide in Montanide, given subcutaneously with topical imiquimod. Patients received eight vaccinations in weeks 1, 3, 5, 7, 11, 15, 19 and 23, corresponding to visits V03 through V10. Newly diagnosed WHO grade 3 or 4 IDH1-mutant astrocytomas showing loss of nuclear ATRX were present in the donors. The samples were drawn from NOA16, a multicentre, single-arm, open-label phase I trial in Germany that tested a mutant IDH1 peptide vaccine in humans for the first time. Genomic DNA for TCRB sequencing was isolated from EDTA blood with the DNeasy Blood and Tissue Kit.

The material sequenced was PBMCs, taken from a glioma patient whose treatment included an IDH1 peptide vaccine. The clonotype was recovered from a woman under 30 with glioma. This receptor chain uses TRBV6-1 and TRBJ1-5, and 8 bases in between align with TRBD1. The DNA sequence follows: TGTGCCAGCAGTGGGGGACAGGTCAATCAGCCCCAGCATTTT. Its amino acids are CASSGGQVNQPQHF.